This TCR beta chain stems from a study of read filtering for tumor transcriptome and immune sequencing. The sample holds many counts of this clonotype. The antigen remains undetermined. From about 400 ng of RNA, a library with molecular barcoded alpha/delta and beta/gamma adaptors was made. One entry per CDR3 protein results from TCRdb running MiXCR on the reads. The table lists approximately 140,000 distinct CDR3 sequences, over 10% of them singletons. Every patient had bone marrow sampled while the disease was active. J was trimmed by 4 bases and V by 0 bases; bases with no gene match: 2. This CDR3 comprises 14 residues. Germline CDR1 is LNHDA and CDR2 is SQIVND (reference sequence). Study observations and caveats: Dropping single-read clonotypes raised IR-seq and RNA-seq shared-clonotype correlation.

The sample consisted of a population of CD138-negative cells sorted from bone marrow. The chain employs TRBV19 and TRBJ2-7, with 8 bases lining up with TRBD1. The sequence was collected from a donor aged 40 or over with multiple myeloma. The CDR3 region is CASSIEDRGYEQYF. DNA for the CDR3: TGTGCCAGTAGTATAGAAGACAGGGGATACGAGCAGTACTTC.